The 26 T cell receptor beta chains given below trace back to one sample, sequenced in a study of shared clonotypes between healthy human individuals. Repertoires were generated with immunoSEQ multiplex PCR, while TCRdb's copy carries only in-frame clones and drops some. Of 2 million to 2.5 million clones in the sample, 93% were seen once. Source material: naive CD4+ T cells from PBMCs. Regarding subset: CD45RA+ positively selected. These receptors were obtained from a man aged 18 to 35 in good health. Some clones in this sample may be carry-over from other donors' samples.

The genes are TRBV15 and TRBJ1-2, with D perhaps matching TRBD1 (5 bases). This CDR3 contains 13 residues. With 6 bases removed from V and 7 bases from J, the gap between germline ends came to 15 bases. Per germline, CDR1 LNHNV and CDR2 YYDKDF (reference sequence). CDR3 sequence (DNA): TGTGCCACCAGTAAAGAGGGGTGGGGTGGCTACACCTTC. Protein sequence: CATSKEGWGGYTF.

V is TRBV5-1 and J is TRBJ2-1, with TRBD2 identical over 11 bases. The trim removed 3 bases at V and 10 bases at J, leaving 9 bases unmatched. CDR3 size: 15 residues. Looked up from germline, CDR1 is SGHRS and CDR2 is YFSETQ. The CDR3 DNA reads TGCGCCAGCAGCTGGGGACTAGCGGACTCTAGGGAGCAGTTCTTC. Encoded protein: CASSWGLADSREQFF.

This chain links TRBV7-3 with TRBJ2-2; 7 nucleotides align to TRBD2. Germline V gene data show CDR1 as SGHTA and CDR2 as FQGTGA. This CDR3 region has 16 residues. V gave up 5 bases and J gave up 4 bases; unmatched junction bases: 10. CDR3 protein: CASSPLGGSGTGELFF. The CDR3 DNA follows: TGTGCCAGCAGCCCCCTGGGGGGGAGTGGCACCGGGGAGCTGTTTTTT.

The chain links TRBV30 to TRBJ1-4; D is perhaps TRBD1 (6 bases). Trimming pared 3 bases from V and 8 bases from J, leaving 19 bases between. Germline CDR1 and CDR2: GTSNPN and SVGIG (reference sequence). The CDR3 has 15 residues. DNA for the CDR3: TGTGCCTGGAGCGTGCCCGGGGGGCGCCGGGAAAAACTGTTTTTT. Encoded protein: CAWSVPGGRREKLFF.

The CDR3 region is CASSKQIITGNTIYF. CDR3 DNA: TGTGCCAGCAGTAAACAGATCATTACTGGAAACACCATATATTTT. The rearrangement uses TRBV2 and TRBJ1-3; no reliable D call. The germline V gene encodes CDR1 SNHLY and CDR2 FYNNEI. Between the trimmed V and J ends, which lost 5 bases and 2 bases, there was a span of 13 bases. This CDR3 has 15 residues.

The genes are TRBV27 and TRBJ2-3, with D perhaps given as TRBD1 or TRBD2 (5 bases each). The V gene's germline CDR1 is MNHEY and CDR2 SMNVEV (reference sequence). This CDR3 is 16 amino acids long. V lost 8 bases and J lost 0, with 18 bases in between. The CDR3 DNA follows: TGTGCCAGCGGATGGGGGACCCGTGAGAGCACAGATACGCAGTATTTT. This encodes CASGWGTRESTDTQYF.

The V call is TRBV4-1, the J call TRBJ2-5; unclear D gene. CDR1 and CDR2 from the germline V gene are MGHRA and YSYEKL. The V end was cut by 0 bases, the J end by 7 bases, with 12 bases between. The CDR3 is 14 amino acids. CDR3 DNA sequence: TGCGCCAGCAGCCAAGAATCCCTCGTAGTGACCCAGTACTTC. As protein: CASSQESLVVTQYF.

This chain links TRBV5-1 with TRBJ2-1; D is unresolved. Germline lookup yields CDR1 SGHRS and CDR2 YFSETQ. This CDR3 spans 15 amino acids. V was trimmed by 5 bases and J by 0 bases, leaving 12 bases between them. CDR3 loop: CASSETYSSYNEQFF. Here the CDR3 DNA reads TGCGCCAGCAGTGAAACTTACAGCTCCTACAATGAGCAGTTCTTC.

The J gene is TRBJ2-5, the V gene TRBV30; D is ambiguous. The J call may not be correct, given that the DNA end is closer to TRBJ2-7. In germline, CDR1 is GTSNPN, CDR2 SVGIG (reference sequence). The CDR3 sequence is 12 residues long. DNA for the CDR3: TGTGCCTGGAGGGGCAGCGCCTACGAGCAGTACTTC. Translated, it gives CAWRGSAYEQYF.

The chain links TRBV5-6 to TRBJ2-7; D ambiguous. The CDR3 spans 15 residues. With 0 bases removed from V and 2 bases from J, the gap between germline ends came to 12 bases. Germline-derived CDR1 and CDR2 are SGHDT and YYEEEE. CDR3 sequence: CASSLDPRRPYEQYF. DNA of the CDR3: TGTGCCAGCAGCTTGGACCCCAGACGGCCCTACGAGCAGTACTTC.

The chain employs TRBV10-2 and TRBJ2-1; D is possibly TRBD2 (5 bases). CDR1 is WSHSY and CDR2 is SAAADI in the germline V gene. Trimming took 7 bases from V and 1 from J, leaving 14 bases between them. The CDR3 spans 15 residues. CDR3 protein: CASNSGGGSYNEQFF. The CDR3 DNA reads TGCGCCAGCAACTCAGGTGGAGGTTCCTACAATGAGCAGTTCTTC.

V usage is TRBV5-6 and J usage is TRBJ2-4, with 7 bases lining up with TRBD1. CDR1 is SGHDT, CDR2 YYEEEE, per germline. Unmatched junction bases numbered 6, after V lost 2 bases and J lost 4 bases. The CDR3 spans 15 residues. CDR3 in amino acids: CASSFVGTDKNIQYF. The CDR3 DNA reads TGTGCCAGCAGCTTTGTAGGGACAGATAAAAACATTCAGTACTTC.

This clone showed up just a few times. The chain is built from TRBV30 and TRBJ1-5, with D tentatively TRBD1 (5 bases). The V gene's germline CDR1 is GTSNPN and CDR2 SVGIG (reference sequence). Trimming took off 0 bases at V and 7 bases at J, with 13 bases between the two ends. This CDR3 comprises 14 residues. CDR3 protein: CAWSVEGWGQPQHF. The DNA for the CDR3 is TGTGCCTGGAGTGTTGAAGGGTGGGGGCAGCCCCAGCATTTT.

This clone showed up just once. CDR3 nucleotides: TGTGCCACCAGCAGAGATAGGGGGGTCCTCCACGAGCAGTACTTC. Translating gives CATSRDRGVLHEQYF. The chain couples TRBV15 to TRBJ2-7, with D perhaps assigned TRBD1 or TRBD2 (6 bases each). The CDR3 length is 15 residues. Germline V gives CDR1 LNHNV, CDR2 YYDKDF (reference sequence). V shed 0 bases and J shed 5 bases, with 14 bases lying between them.

The gene calls are TRBV5-1 and TRBJ1-2; no definite D call. V shed 0 bases and J shed 3 bases, with 9 bases lying between them. This CDR3 comprises 14 residues. Germline V lookup: CDR1 SGHRS, CDR2 YFSETQ. The CDR3, as DNA: TGCGCCAGCAGCTTGGGATACGAGGACTATGGCTACACCTTC. Amino acid sequence: CASSLGYEDYGYTF.

The CDR3 here is CASSFRGLSSYEQYF. In nucleotides, the CDR3 is TGTGCCAGCAGCTTCCGGGGCTTGAGCTCCTACGAGCAGTACTTC. The rearrangement links TRBV7-2 to TRBJ2-7; tentatively, D is TRBD1 or TRBD2 (5 bases each). V was pared by 3 bases and J by 0 bases, with 12 bases between. Per the germline V gene, CDR1 is SGHTA and CDR2 is FQGNSA. This CDR3 is built from 15 residues.

The rearrangement joins TRBV5-1 to TRBJ2-7, with TRBD2 matching 7 bases. Trimming removed 0 bases from V and 5 bases from J; junction bases left unmatched: 5. CDR1 is SGHRS, CDR2 YFSETQ, per germline. This CDR3 comprises 14 residues. The CDR3 nucleotides read TGCGCCAGCAGCTTGGGAGGGAGGGCCGACGAGCAGTACTTC. Residues: CASSLGGRADEQYF.

This clone has a single count. The chain couples TRBV11-2 to TRBJ2-7, with 9 bases lining up with TRBD1. Per the germline V gene, CDR1 is SGHAT and CDR2 is FQNNGV. V was pared by 6 bases and J by 2 bases, with 2 bases of the junction left unmatched. The CDR3 consists of 13 residues. CDR3 in amino acids: CASRGQGTYEQYF. The DNA for the CDR3 is TGTGCCAGCAGGGGACAGGGAACCTACGAGCAGTACTTC.

This chain joins TRBV27 and TRBJ2-5, with no clear D. Trimming took off 5 bases at V and 1 base at J, with 14 bases between the two ends. This CDR3 spans 15 amino acids. The germline V gene has CDR1 MNHEY and CDR2 SMNVEV (reference sequence). As DNA, the CDR3 is TGTGCCAGCAGTCTGGAGCCGGGCTTCCAAGAGACCCAGTACTTC. This codes for CASSLEPGFQETQYF.

The chain is built from TRBV5-1 and TRBJ2-7, with D possibly TRBD1 on 6 matching bases. This CDR3 contains 13 residues. Germline lookup yields CDR1 SGHRS and CDR2 YFSETQ. With 4 bases removed from V and 7 bases from J, the gap between germline ends came to 15 bases. In DNA form, the CDR3 reads TGCGCCAGCAGCGAGGGGGTTAGTGGGGAGCAGTACTTC. This encodes CASSEGVSGEQYF.

The chain recombines TRBV5-1 with TRBJ1-4; possible D gene TRBD1, 5 bases. Trimming left V 1 base short and J 15 bases short, with 13 bases between. The CDR3 spans 12 residues. Germline V gene data show CDR1 as SGHRS and CDR2 as YFSETQ. CDR3 nucleotides: TGCGCCAGCAGCTTGTCAGGGACGGAGATGTTTTTT. Amino acids: CASSLSGTEMFF.

This chain uses TRBV6-1 with TRBJ2-7, with D uncertain. The CDR3 has 16 amino acids. V was shortened by 4 bases and J by 0 bases, with 16 bases between the two germline ends. From germline, CDR1 is MNHNS and CDR2 SASEGT. The CDR3 DNA sequence: TGTGCCAGCAGTGGGGCCGGACGGATCTACTCCTACGAGCAGTACTTC. It encodes CASSGAGRIYSYEQYF.

Here the CDR3 DNA reads TGTGCCAGTAGTCCCTTGGCAGGGGGACTAGCGGGAGATCGGTACGAGCAGTACTTC. Its protein is CASSPLAGGLAGDRYEQYF. The rearrangement links TRBV19 to TRBJ2-7, with 14 bases matching TRBD2. This CDR3 has 19 amino acids. The germline gives CDR1 LNHDA, CDR2 SQIVND (reference sequence). V lost 5 bases, J lost 4 bases, and 16 bases stayed unmatched.

This clone was observed once. The chain recombines TRBV6-5 with TRBJ1-2; D unresolved. Trimming took off 2 bases at V and 8 bases at J, with 9 bases between the two ends. From germline, CDR1 is MNHEY and CDR2 SVGAGI. The CDR3 covers 12 residues. The CDR3 DNA follows: TGTGCCAGCAGTTACGGACGGTCCGGCTACACCTTC. It yields the protein CASSYGRSGYTF.

The chain employs TRBV11-1 and TRBJ2-3, with D possibly matching TRBD1 (5 bases). Trimming pared 5 bases from V and 0 bases from J, leaving 12 bases between. This CDR3 contains 15 residues. The V gene's germline CDR1 is SGHAT and CDR2 FQDESV (reference sequence). DNA of the CDR3: TGTGCCAGCAGCGGGGCGAGCGCCAGCACAGATACGCAGTATTTT. This encodes CASSGASASTDTQYF.

The chain is built from TRBV4-3 and TRBJ2-5; 15 bases map to TRBD2. With 0 bases clipped from V and 4 bases from J, the junction kept 3 bases outside the gene matches. This CDR3 is 17 amino acids long. Germline V gene lookup returns CDR1 LGHNA and CDR2 YSLEER. This CDR3 reads CASSQDTGLAGGETQYF. CDR3 coding DNA: TGCGCCAGCAGCCAAGATACGGGACTAGCGGGAGGAGAGACCCAGTACTTC.